These T cell receptor beta chains were read from a single sample in a study of blood T cell repertoires in COVID-19. The data were produced by immunoSEQ multiplex PCR, yet TCRdb's version contains in-frame clones alone and is incomplete. The repertoire holds about 89,000 clones, with roughly 80% as singletons. The sample was peripheral blood. The receptors here all came from a woman aged 80 or over with acute or convalescent COVID-19. CDR3s include the opening cysteine and the closing phenylalanine or tryptophan. The order of the fields is CDR3 length, J gene, clone size, V gene, D gene, CDR3 DNA, CDR3 protein. D genes are given only for firm matches. Expanded clones are given a class, and other clones once, few, many or no size at all.

14 | TRBJ1-1 | NA | TRBV29-1 | TRBD1 | TGCAGCGCTCAAAGGGACAGGGGCGACACTGAAGCTTTCTTT | CSAQRDRGDTEAFF
14 | TRBJ1-3 | NA | TRBV9 | NA | TGTGCCAGCAGCCCCAGGGTTTCCGGAAACACCATATATTTT | CASSPRVSGNTIYF
17 | TRBJ1-2 | NA | TRBV3-1/TRBV3-2 | NA | TGTGCCAGCAGCCAAGAGAGGAGGACTACAGCTAACTATGGCTACACCTTC | CASSQERRTTANYGYTF
16 | TRBJ2-1 | NA | TRBV18 | TRBD2 | TGTGCCAGCTCATCAACTAGCGGGGGCTCCTACAATGAGCAGTTCTTC | CASSSTSGGSYNEQFF
13 | TRBJ1-2 | NA | TRBV2 | TRBD1 | TGTGCCAGCAGGACCGGGACAGGGAGGAGCTACACCTTC | CASRTGTGRSYTF
18 | TRBJ2-1 | NA | TRBV14 | NA | TGTGCCAGCAGCCAAGGGACAGTTCCTTTCAGCTCCTACAATGAGCAGTTCTTC | CASSQGTVPFSSYNEQFF
13 | TRBJ1-6 | NA | TRBV7-9 | TRBD1 | TGTGCCAGCAGCATGACAGGGGGATCACCCCTCCACTTT | CASSMTGGSPLHF
18 | TRBJ1-5 | once | TRBV19 | TRBD1 | TGTGCCAGTAGTTGGGGACAGGGACGGGTCAGTAGCAATCAGCCCCAGCATTTT | CASSWGQGRVSSNQPQHF
13 | TRBJ1-2 | NA | TRBV6-5 | NA | TGTGCCAGCAGTTACGACACAGACTATGGCTACACCTTC | CASSYDTDYGYTF
14 | TRBJ2-3 | NA | TRBV7-8 | NA | TGTGCCAGCAGCCCCCGGGTGGGCACAGATACGCAGTATTTT | CASSPRVGTDTQYF
15 | TRBJ2-1 | NA | TRBV6-5 | TRBD2 | TGTGCCAGCAGTTACAATAGTCGGGGGGGCATTGAGCAGTTCTTC | CASSYNSRGGIEQFF